A selection of T cell receptor beta chains follows, all from one sample in a study of cytomegalovirus exposure and HLA in healthy donors. The table came from immunoSEQ multiplex PCR; TCRdb's copy has only in-frame clones and leaves some out. The sample has around 140,000 clones; approximately 8.9% are singletons. The specimen was PBMCs. These receptors were obtained from a woman aged 40 to 49 in good health and CMV-seropositive. Each CDR3 is given with its conserved first and last residue. Fields, in order: V gene, clone size, J gene, D gene, CDR3 protein, CDR3 DNA. D genes are given only for firm matches. A clone size is listed for some rows: how often the clone was seen (once, few, many), or a class if it is expanded.

v_gene: TRBV4-1
abundance: NA
j_gene: TRBJ2-7
d_gene: TRBD2
CDR3aa: CASSQDGFWASGGYEQYF
CDR3nt: TGCGCCAGCAGCCAAGATGGGTTCTGGGCTAGCGGTGGATACGAGCAGTACTTC

v_gene: TRBV5-1
abundance: few
j_gene: TRBJ2-5
d_gene: TRBD2
CDR3aa: CASSKTGTSEETQYF
CDR3nt: TGCGCCAGCAGCAAAACCGGGACTAGCGAGGAGACCCAGTACTTC

v_gene: TRBV6-6
abundance: NA
j_gene: TRBJ2-3
d_gene: NA
CDR3aa: CASSYSLVTDTQYF
CDR3nt: TGTGCCAGCAGTTACAGTCTAGTTACAGATACGCAGTATTTT

v_gene: TRBV5-1
abundance: few
j_gene: TRBJ2-7
d_gene: TRBD2
CDR3aa: CASSLAISGGADEQYF
CDR3nt: TGCGCCAGCAGCTTGGCCATTAGCGGGGGGGCGGACGAGCAGTACTTC

v_gene: TRBV5-1
abundance: NA
j_gene: TRBJ1-4
d_gene: TRBD1
CDR3aa: CASSRQGGNEKLFF
CDR3nt: TGCGCCAGCAGCCGACAGGGTGGTAATGAAAAACTGTTTTTT

v_gene: TRBV6-5
abundance: few
j_gene: TRBJ1-2
d_gene: NA
CDR3aa: CASSPPRRARDGYTF
CDR3nt: TGTGCCAGCAGTCCCCCCCGGAGGGCTCGAGATGGCTACACCTTC

v_gene: TRBV19
abundance: NA
j_gene: TRBJ1-6
d_gene: NA
CDR3aa: CASSNAESLHF
CDR3nt: TGTGCCAGTAGTAACGCGGAGAGCCTCCACTTT

v_gene: TRBV7-9
abundance: NA
j_gene: TRBJ1-1
d_gene: NA
CDR3aa: CASSPPLPLTEAFF
CDR3nt: TGTGCCAGCAGCCCCCCCCTCCCTCTCACTGAAGCTTTCTTT

v_gene: TRBV5-1
abundance: few
j_gene: TRBJ2-3
d_gene: NA
CDR3aa: CASSLVGLGGGTDTQYF
CDR3nt: TGCGCCAGCAGCTTGGTGGGCCTCGGAGGGGGCACAGATACGCAGTATTTT

v_gene: TRBV27
abundance: NA
j_gene: TRBJ2-3
d_gene: TRBD2
CDR3aa: CASRASGGPTDTQYF
CDR3nt: TGTGCCAGCAGAGCAAGCGGGGGGCCCACAGATACGCAGTATTTT

v_gene: TRBV6-1
abundance: NA
j_gene: TRBJ2-3
d_gene: TRBD1
CDR3aa: CASSIDRASTDTQYF
CDR3nt: TGTGCCAGCAGCATTGACAGGGCGAGCACAGATACGCAGTATTTT

v_gene: TRBV7-9
abundance: few
j_gene: TRBJ2-1
d_gene: NA
CDR3aa: CASSSMDILQFF
CDR3nt: TGTGCCAGCAGCTCGATGGACATCCTCCAGTTCTTC

v_gene: TRBV18
abundance: few
j_gene: TRBJ2-7
d_gene: NA
CDR3aa: CASSPAGSSYEQYF
CDR3nt: TGTGCCAGCTCACCAGCCGGGAGCTCCTACGAGCAGTACTTC

v_gene: TRBV15
abundance: NA
j_gene: TRBJ2-3
d_gene: NA
CDR3aa: CATSRARGFSSTDTQYF
CDR3nt: TGTGCCACCAGCAGAGCTAGGGGTTTCTCTAGCACAGATACGCAGTATTTT

v_gene: TRBV6-5
abundance: few
j_gene: TRBJ2-1
d_gene: NA
CDR3aa: CASRGPKGGENEQFF
CDR3nt: TGTGCCAGCAGAGGGCCCAAGGGAGGAGAGAATGAGCAGTTCTTC

v_gene: TRBV5-4
abundance: NA
j_gene: TRBJ1-4
d_gene: TRBD1
CDR3aa: CASSPQGESNEKLFF
CDR3nt: TGTGCCAGCAGCCCCCAGGGGGAGTCTAATGAAAAACTGTTTTTT

v_gene: TRBV6-1
abundance: few
j_gene: TRBJ2-2
d_gene: NA
CDR3aa: CAGGRQVSSGELFF
CDR3nt: TGTGCCGGCGGAAGACAGGTCTCATCCGGGGAGCTGTTTTTT

v_gene: TRBV7-2
abundance: NA
j_gene: TRBJ2-5
d_gene: NA
CDR3aa: CASSSTLANQETQYF
CDR3nt: TGTGCCAGCAGCTCTACATTAGCCAACCAAGAGACCCAGTACTTC

v_gene: TRBV2
abundance: few
j_gene: TRBJ2-3
d_gene: NA
CDR3aa: CASRDGLSTDTQYF
CDR3nt: TGTGCCAGCAGGGACGGACTAAGCACAGATACGCAGTATTTT

v_gene: TRBV28
abundance: few
j_gene: TRBJ2-5
d_gene: TRBD2
CDR3aa: CASKSGLVPQYF
CDR3nt: TGTGCCAGCAAATCGGGACTAGTACCCCAGTACTTC

v_gene: TRBV28
abundance: few
j_gene: TRBJ1-1
d_gene: NA
CDR3aa: CASSLDYQGRGRTFF
CDR3nt: TGTGCCAGCAGCTTAGATTATCAGGGGCGAGGTAGAACTTTCTTT

v_gene: TRBV7-2
abundance: few
j_gene: TRBJ1-5
d_gene: NA
CDR3aa: CASSLGGWGSNQPQHF
CDR3nt: TGTGCCAGCAGCTTGGGGGGATGGGGTAGCAATCAGCCCCAGCATTTT

v_gene: TRBV2
abundance: NA
j_gene: TRBJ1-3
d_gene: NA
CDR3aa: CASSPKAFSGNTIYF
CDR3nt: TGTGCCAGCAGTCCAAAAGCATTCTCTGGAAACACCATATATTTT

v_gene: TRBV10-3
abundance: NA
j_gene: TRBJ1-6
d_gene: NA
CDR3aa: CASSPLRSTYNSPLHF
CDR3nt: TGTGCCAGCAGTCCTTTGAGAAGTACCTATAATTCACCCCTCCACTTT

v_gene: TRBV9
abundance: NA
j_gene: TRBJ2-7
d_gene: NA
CDR3aa: CASSVSGISSYEQYF
CDR3nt: TGTGCCAGCAGCGTCTCGGGTATTAGCTCCTACGAGCAGTACTTC

v_gene: TRBV5-4
abundance: few
j_gene: TRBJ2-3
d_gene: TRBD2
CDR3aa: CASSLAGGPPDTQYF
CDR3nt: TGTGCCAGCAGCCTAGCGGGGGGGCCACCAGATACGCAGTATTTT